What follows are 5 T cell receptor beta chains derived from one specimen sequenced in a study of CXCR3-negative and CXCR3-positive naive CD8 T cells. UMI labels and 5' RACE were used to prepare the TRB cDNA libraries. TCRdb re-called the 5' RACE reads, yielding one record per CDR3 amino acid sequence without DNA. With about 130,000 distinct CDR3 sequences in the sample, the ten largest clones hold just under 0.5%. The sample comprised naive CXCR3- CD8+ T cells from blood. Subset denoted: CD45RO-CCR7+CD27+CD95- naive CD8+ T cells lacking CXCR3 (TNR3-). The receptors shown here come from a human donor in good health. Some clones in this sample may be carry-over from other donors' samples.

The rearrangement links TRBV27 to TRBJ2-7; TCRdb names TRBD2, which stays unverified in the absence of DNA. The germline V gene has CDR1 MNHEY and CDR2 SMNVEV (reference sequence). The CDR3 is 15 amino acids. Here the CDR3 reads CASSSSAGGPYEQYF.

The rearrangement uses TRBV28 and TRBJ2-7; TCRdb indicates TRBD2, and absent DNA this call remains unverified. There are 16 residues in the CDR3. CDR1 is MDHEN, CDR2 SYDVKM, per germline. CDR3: CASSSAPRLVRNEQYF.

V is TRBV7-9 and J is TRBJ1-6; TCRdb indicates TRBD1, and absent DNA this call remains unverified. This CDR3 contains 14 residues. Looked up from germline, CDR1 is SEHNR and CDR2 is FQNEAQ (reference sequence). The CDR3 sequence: CASSLGRVDSPLHF.

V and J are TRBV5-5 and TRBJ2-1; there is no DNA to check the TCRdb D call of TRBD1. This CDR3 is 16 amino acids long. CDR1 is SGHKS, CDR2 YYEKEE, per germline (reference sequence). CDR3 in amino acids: CASSPTMGVVYNEQFF.

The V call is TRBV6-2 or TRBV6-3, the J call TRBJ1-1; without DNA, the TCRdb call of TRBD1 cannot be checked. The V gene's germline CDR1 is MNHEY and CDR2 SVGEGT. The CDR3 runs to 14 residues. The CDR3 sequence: CASRGTGRNTEAFF.